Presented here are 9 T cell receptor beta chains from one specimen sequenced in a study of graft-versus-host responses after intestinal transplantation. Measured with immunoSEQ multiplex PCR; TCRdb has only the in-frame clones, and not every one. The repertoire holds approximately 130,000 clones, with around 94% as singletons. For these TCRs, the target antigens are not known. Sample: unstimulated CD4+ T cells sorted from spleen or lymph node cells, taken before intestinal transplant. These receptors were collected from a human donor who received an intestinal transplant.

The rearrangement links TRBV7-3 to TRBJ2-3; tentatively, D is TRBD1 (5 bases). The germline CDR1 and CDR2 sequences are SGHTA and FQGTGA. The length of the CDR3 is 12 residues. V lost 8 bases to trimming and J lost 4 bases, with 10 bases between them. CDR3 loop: CASGLGADTQYF. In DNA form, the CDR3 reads TGTGCCAGCGGCCTAGGGGCAGATACGCAGTATTTT. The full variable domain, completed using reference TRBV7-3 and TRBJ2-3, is GAGVSQTPSNKVTEKGKYVELRCDPISGHTALYWYRQSLGQGPEFLIYFQGTGAADDSGLPNDRFFAVRPEGSVSTLKIQRTERGDSAVYLCASGLGADTQYFGPGTRLTVL.

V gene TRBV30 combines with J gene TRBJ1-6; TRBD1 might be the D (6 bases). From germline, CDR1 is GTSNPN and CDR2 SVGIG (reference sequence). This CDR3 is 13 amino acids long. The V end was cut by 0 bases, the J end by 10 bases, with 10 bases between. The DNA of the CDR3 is TGTGCCTGGAGTGTAGTGAGGGGGTCACCCCTCCACTTT. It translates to CAWSVVRGSPLHF.

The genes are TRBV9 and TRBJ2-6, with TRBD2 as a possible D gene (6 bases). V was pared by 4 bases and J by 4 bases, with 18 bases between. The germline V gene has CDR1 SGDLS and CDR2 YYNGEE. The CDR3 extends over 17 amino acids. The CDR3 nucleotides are TGTGCCAGCAGCCCCCCCGGAGGGGCGAAGGGGGCCAACGTCCTGACTTTC. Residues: CASSPPGGAKGANVLTF.

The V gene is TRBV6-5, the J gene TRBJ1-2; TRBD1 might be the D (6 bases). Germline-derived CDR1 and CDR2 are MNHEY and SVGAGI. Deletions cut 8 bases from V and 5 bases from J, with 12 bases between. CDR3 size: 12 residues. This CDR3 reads CASGVQGYGYTF. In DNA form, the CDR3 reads TGTGCCAGCGGGGTCCAGGGGTATGGCTACACCTTC.

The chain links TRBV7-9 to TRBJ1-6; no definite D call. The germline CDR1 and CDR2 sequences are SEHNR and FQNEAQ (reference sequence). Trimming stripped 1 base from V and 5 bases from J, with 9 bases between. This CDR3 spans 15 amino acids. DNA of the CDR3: TGTGCCAGCAGCTTAGTCGTAGGGAATAATTCACCCCTCCACTTT. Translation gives CASSLVVGNNSPLHF. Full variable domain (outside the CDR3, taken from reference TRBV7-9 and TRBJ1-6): DTGVSQNPRHKITKRGQNVTFRCDPISEHNRLYWYRQTLGQGPEFLTYFQNEAQLEKSRLLSDRFSAERPKGSFSTLEIQRTEQGDSAMYLCASSLVVGNNSPLHFGNGTRLTVT.

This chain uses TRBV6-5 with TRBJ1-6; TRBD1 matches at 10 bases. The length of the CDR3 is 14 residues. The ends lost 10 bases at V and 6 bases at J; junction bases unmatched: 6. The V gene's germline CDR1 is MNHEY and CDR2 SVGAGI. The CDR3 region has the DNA TGTGCCACCACCAGGGACAGGGGTAATTCACCCCTCCACTTT. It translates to CATTRDRGNSPLHF.

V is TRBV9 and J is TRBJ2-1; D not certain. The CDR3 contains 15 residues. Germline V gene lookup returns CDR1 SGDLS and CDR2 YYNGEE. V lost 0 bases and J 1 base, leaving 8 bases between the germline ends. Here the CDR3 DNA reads TGTGCCAGCAGCGTAGGTGGGGAATCCTACAATGAGCAGTTCTTC. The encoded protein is CASSVGGESYNEQFF.

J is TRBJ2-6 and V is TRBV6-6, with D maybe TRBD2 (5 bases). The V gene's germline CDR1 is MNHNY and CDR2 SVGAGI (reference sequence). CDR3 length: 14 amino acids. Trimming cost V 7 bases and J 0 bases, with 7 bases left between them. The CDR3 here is CASTGNSGANVLTF. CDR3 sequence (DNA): TGTGCCAGCACCGGGAACTCTGGGGCCAACGTCCTGACTTTC.

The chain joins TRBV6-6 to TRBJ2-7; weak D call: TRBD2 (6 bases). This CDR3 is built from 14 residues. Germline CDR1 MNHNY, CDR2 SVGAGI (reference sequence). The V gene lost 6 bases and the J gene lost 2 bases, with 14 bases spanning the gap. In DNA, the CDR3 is TGTGCCAGCAGGTTACTAGCCGGCACCTACGAGCAGTACTTC. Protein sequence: CASRLLAGTYEQYF.